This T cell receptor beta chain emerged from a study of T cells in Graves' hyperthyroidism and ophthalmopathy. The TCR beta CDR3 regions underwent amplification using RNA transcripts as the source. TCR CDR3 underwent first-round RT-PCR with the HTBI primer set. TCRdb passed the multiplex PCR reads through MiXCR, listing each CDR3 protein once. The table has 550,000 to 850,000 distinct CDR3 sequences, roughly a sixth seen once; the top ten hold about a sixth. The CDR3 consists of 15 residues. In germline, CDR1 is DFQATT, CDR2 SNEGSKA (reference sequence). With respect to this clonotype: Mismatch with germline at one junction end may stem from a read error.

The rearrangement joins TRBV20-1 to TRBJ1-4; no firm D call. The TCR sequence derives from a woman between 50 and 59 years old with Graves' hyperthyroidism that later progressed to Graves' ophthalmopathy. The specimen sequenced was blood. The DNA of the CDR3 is TGCAGTGCTACCGACAATCCTGCAACTAATGAAAGACTGTTTTTT. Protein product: CSATDNPATNERLFF.